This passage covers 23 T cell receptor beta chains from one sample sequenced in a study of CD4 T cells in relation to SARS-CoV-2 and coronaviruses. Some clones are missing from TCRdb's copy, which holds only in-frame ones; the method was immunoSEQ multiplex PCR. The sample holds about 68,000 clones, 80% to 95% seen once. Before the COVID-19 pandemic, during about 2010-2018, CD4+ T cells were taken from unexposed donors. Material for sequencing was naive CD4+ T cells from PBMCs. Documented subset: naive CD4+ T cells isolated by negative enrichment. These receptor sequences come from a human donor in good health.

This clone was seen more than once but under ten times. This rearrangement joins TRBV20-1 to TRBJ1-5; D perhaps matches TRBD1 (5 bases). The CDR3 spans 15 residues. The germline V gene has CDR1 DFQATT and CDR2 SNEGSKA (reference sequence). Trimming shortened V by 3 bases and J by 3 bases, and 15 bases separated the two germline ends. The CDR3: CSASSQGGFNQPQHF. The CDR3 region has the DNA TGCAGTGCTAGTTCGCAGGGCGGATTCAATCAGCCCCAGCATTTT.

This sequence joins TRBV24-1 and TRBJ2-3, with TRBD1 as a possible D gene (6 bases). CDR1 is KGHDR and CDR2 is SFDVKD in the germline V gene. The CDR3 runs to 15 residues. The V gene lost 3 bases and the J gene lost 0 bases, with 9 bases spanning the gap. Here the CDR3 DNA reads TGTGCCACCAGTGATCCGGGACAAAGCACAGATACGCAGTATTTT. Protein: CATSDPGQSTDTQYF.

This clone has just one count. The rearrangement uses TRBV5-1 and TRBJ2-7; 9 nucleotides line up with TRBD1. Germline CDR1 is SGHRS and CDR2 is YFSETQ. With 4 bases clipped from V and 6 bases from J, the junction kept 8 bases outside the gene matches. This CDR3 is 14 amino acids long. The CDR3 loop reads CASSRPGTGIEQYF. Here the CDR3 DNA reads TGCGCCAGCAGCAGACCCGGGACAGGGATCGAGCAGTACTTC.

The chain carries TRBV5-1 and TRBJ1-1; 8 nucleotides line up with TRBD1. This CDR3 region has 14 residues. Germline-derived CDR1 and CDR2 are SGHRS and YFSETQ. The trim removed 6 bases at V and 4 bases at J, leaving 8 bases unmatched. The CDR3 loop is CASNFGQGSTEAFF. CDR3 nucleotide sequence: TGCGCCAGCAACTTCGGACAGGGAAGCACTGAAGCTTTCTTT.

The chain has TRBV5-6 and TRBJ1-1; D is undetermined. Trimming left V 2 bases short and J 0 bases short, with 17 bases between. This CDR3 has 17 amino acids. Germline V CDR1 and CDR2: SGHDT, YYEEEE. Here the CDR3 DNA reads TGTGCCAGCAGCTTTCGGACTACCGGAAGGATGAACACTGAAGCTTTCTTT. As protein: CASSFRTTGRMNTEAFF.

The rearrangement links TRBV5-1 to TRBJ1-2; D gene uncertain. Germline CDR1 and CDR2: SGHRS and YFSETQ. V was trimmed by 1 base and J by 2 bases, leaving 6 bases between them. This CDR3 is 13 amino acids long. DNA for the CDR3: TGCGCCAGCAGCTTGTCAAGAAACTATGGCTACACCTTC. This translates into CASSLSRNYGYTF.

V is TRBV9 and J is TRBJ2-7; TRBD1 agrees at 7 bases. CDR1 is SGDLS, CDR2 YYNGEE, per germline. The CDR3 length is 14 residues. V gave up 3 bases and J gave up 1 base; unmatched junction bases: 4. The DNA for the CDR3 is TGTGCCAGCAGCGCAACGGGACAGTCCTACGAGCAGTACTTC. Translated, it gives CASSATGQSYEQYF.

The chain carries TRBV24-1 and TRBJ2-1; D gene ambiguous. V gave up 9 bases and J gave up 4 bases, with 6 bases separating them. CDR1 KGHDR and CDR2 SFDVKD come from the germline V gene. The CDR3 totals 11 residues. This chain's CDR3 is CATQQYNEQFF. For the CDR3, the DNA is TGTGCCACCCAACAGTACAATGAGCAGTTCTTC.

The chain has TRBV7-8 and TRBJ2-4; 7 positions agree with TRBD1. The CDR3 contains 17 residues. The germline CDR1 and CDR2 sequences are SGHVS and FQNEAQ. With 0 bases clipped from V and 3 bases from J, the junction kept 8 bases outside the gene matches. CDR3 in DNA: TGTGCCAGCAGCTTAGCCTGGGACAGAACGATCAAAAACATTCAGTACTTC. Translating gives CASSLAWDRTIKNIQYF.

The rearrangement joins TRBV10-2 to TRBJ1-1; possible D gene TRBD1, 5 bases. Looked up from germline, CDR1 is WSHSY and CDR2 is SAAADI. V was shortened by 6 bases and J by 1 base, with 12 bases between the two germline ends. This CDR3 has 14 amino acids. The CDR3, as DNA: TGCGCCAGCAGAGCAACAGGTTCGAACACTGAAGCTTTCTTT. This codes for CASRATGSNTEAFF.

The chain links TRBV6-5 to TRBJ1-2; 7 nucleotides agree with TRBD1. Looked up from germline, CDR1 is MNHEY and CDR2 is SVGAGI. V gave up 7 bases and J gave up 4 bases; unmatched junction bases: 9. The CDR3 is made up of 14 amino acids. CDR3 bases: TGTGCCAGCAAAAGAGACAGGGCTGGCTATGGCTACACCTTC. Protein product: CASKRDRAGYGYTF.

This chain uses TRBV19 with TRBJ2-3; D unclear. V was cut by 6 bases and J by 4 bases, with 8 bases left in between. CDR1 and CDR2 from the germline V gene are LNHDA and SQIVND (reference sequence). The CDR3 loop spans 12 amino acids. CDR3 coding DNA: TGTGCCAGTAGGGCCCCAGCAGATACGCAGTATTTT. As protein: CASRAPADTQYF.

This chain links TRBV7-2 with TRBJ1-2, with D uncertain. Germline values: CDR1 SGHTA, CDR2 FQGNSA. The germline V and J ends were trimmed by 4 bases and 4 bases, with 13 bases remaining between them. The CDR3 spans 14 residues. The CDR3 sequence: CASSSSVDLYGYTF. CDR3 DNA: TGTGCCAGCAGCTCCAGTGTAGACCTCTATGGCTACACCTTC.

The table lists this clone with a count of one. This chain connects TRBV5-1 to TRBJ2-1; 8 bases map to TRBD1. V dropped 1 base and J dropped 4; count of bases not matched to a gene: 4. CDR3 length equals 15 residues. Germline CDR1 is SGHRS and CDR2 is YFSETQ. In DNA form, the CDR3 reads TGCGCCAGCAGCTTGATAACAGGGGGATACAATGAGCAGTTCTTC. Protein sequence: CASSLITGGYNEQFF.

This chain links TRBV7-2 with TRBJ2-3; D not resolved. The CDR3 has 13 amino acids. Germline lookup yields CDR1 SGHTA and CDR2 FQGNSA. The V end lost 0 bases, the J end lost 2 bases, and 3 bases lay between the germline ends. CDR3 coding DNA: TGTGCCAGCAGCTTAGCCCACACAGATACGCAGTATTTT. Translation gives CASSLAHTDTQYF.

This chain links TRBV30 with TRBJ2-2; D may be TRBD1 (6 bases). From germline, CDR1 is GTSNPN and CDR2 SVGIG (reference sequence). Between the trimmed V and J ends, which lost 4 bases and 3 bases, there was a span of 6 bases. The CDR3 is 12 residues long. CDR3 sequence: CAWTGDTGELFF. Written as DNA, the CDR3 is TGTGCCTGGACAGGGGACACCGGGGAGCTGTTTTTT. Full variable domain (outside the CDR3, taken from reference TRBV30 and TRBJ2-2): SQTIHQWPATLVQPVGSPLSLECTVEGTSNPNLYWYRQAAGRGLQLLFYSVGIGQISSEVPQNLSASRPQDRQFILSSKKLLLSDSGFYLCAWTGDTGELFFGEGSRLTVL.

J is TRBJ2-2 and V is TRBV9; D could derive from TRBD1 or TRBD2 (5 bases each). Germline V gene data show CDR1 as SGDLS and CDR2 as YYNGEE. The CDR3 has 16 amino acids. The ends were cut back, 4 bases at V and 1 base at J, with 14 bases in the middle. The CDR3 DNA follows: TGTGCCAGCAGCCCCCGTGGGGGTCAGAACACCGGGGAGCTGTTTTTT. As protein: CASSPRGGQNTGELFF.

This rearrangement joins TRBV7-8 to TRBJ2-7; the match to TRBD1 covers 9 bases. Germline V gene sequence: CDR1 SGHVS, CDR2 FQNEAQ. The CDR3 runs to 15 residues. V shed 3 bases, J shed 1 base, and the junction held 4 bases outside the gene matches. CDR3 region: CASSFRQGVSYEQYF. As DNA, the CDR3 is TGTGCCAGCAGCTTTCGACAGGGGGTATCCTACGAGCAGTACTTC. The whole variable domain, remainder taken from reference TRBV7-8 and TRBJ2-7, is GAGVSQSPRYKVAKRGQDVALRCDPISGHVSLFWYQQALGQGPEFLTYFQNEAQLDKSGLPSDRFFAERPEGSVSTLKIQRTQQEDSAVYLCASSFRQGVSYEQYFGPGTRLTVT.

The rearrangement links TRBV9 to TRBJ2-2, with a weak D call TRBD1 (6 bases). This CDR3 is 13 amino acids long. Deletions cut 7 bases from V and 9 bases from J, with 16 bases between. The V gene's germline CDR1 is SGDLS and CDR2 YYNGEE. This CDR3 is CASGRDNDRELFF. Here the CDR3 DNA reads TGTGCCAGCGGCAGGGACAACGACCGGGAGCTGTTTTTT.

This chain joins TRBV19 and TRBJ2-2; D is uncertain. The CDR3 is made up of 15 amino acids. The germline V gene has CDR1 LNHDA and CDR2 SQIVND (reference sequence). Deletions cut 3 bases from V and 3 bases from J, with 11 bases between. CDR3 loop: CASSIPDSYTGELFF. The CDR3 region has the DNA TGTGCCAGTAGTATCCCAGATTCCTACACCGGGGAGCTGTTTTTT. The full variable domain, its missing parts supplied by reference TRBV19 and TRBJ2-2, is DGGITQSPKYLFRKEGQNVTLSCEQNLNHDAMYWYRQDPGQGLRLIYYSQIVNDFQKGDIAEGYSVSREKKESFPLTVTSAQKNPTAFYLCASSIPDSYTGELFFGEGSRLTVL.

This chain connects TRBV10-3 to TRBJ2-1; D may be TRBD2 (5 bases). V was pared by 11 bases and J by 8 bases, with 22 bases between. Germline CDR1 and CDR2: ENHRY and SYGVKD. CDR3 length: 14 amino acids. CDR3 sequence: CAVHDGKKGDEQFF. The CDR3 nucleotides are TGTGCCGTGCATGACGGGAAGAAGGGCGATGAGCAGTTCTTC.

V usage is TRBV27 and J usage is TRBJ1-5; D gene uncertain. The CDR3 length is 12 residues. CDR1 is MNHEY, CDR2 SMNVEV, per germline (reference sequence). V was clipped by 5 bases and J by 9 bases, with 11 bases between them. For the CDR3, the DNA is TGTGCCAGCAGTCCCAACTACGGGCCCCAGCATTTT. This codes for CASSPNYGPQHF.

The chain's CDR3 is CASSLDNGRRLFF. Written as DNA, the CDR3 is TGTGCCAGCAGCTTAGACAACGGCCGGCGGCTGTTTTTT. This sequence joins TRBV11-2 and TRBJ2-2; D unresolved. Per the germline V gene, CDR1 is SGHAT and CDR2 is FQNNGV. The V end was cut by 0 bases, the J end by 13 bases, with 12 bases between. The CDR3 is 13 residues long.